This is a list of T cell receptor beta chains from one sample in a study of tumor and adjacent non-tumor tissue in lung cancer. TCRdb called the multiplex PCR reads again in MiXCR, with one record for every CDR3 protein. The table records around 74,000 distinct CDR3 sequences, around 70% of them present only once. The sample comprised distant non-tumor lung tissue. The source of these receptors is a woman aged 45-60 years with non-small cell lung cancer. The CDR3 runs from the conserved cysteine through the conserved F or W. The D gene is left open where the match is weak. Expanded clones are given a class, and other clones once, few, many or no size at all.

TRBV6-5	TRBJ1-2	many	TRBD1	CASSLWGQGYTF	TGTGCCAGCAGTTTGTGGGGACAGGGATACACCTTC
TRBV9	TRBJ2-1	.	TRBD2	CASSSSGSPYNEQFF	TGTGCCAGCAGTAGTAGCGGGAGTCCCTACAATGAGCAGTTCTTC
TRBV20-1	TRBJ2-5	once	.	CNARATRDSKETQYF	TGCAATGCTAGGGCAACAAGGGATTCTAAAGAGACCCAGTACTTC
TRBV11-3	TRBJ2-1	.	TRBD2	CASSLEGAGPYEQFF	TGTGCCAGCAGCCTCGAGGGAGCGGGACCGTACGAGCAGTTCTTC
TRBV10-3	TRBJ1-1	few	TRBD1	CAISIPGQGNTEAFF	TGTGCTATCAGCATTCCGGGACAGGGGAACACTGAAGCTTTCTTT
TRBV11-2	TRBJ2-1	.	TRBD2	CASNFKTSRFNEQFF	TGTGCCAGCAACTTTAAGACTAGCAGGTTCAATGAGCAGTTCTTC
TRBV5-1	TRBJ2-7	few	TRBD2	CASSLTAGVPYEQYF	TGCGCCAGCAGCTTGACAGCGGGGGTCCCTTACGAGCAGTACTTC
TRBV6-2/TRBV6-3	TRBJ1-2	.	.	CASSSLGMDSYTF	TGTGCCAGCAGTTCTCTGGGTATGGATAGCTACACTTTC
TRBV11-1	TRBJ2-3	.	TRBD2	CASSFGLAGLKSTDIQYF	TGTGCCAGCAGCTTTGGACTAGCGGGATTAAAAAGCACAGATATACAGTATTTT
TRBV7-8	TRBJ1-1	.	.	CASSRPRDLVFF	TGTGCCAGCAGCCGTCCGCGGGATTTAGTTTTCTTT
TRBV12-3/TRBV12-4	TRBJ2-5	many	TRBD2	CASSFAGGRETQYF	TGTGCCAGCAGTTTCGCGGGAGGTCGAGAGACCCAGTACTTC
TRBV5-6	TRBJ2-3	.	.	CASSFSLLRRTPSTDTQYF	TGTGCCAGCAGCTTTTCCTTACTTCGGAGGACGCCTAGCACAGATACGCAGTATTTT
TRBV6-6	TRBJ2-7	many	.	CASSYKDSYEQYF	TGTGCCAGCAGTTACAAGGACAGTTACGAGCAGTACTTC
TRBV4-3	TRBJ1-2	.	.	CASSQVCRTDHINYGYTF	TGCGCCAGCAGCCAAGTTTGTCGGACGGACCATATAAACTATGGCTACACCTTC
TRBV11-3	TRBJ2-3	.	TRBD1	CTSSLDRLADTHYF	TGTACCAGCAGCTTGGACAGGCTGGCAGATACGCATTATTTT
TRBV19	TRBJ1-2	.	TRBD1	CTSSFGTGDGYTF	TGTACCAGTAGTTTTGGGACAGGGGATGGCTACACCTTC
TRBV6-2/TRBV6-3	TRBJ2-1	.	.	CASSLFDSPFWNEQFF	TGCGCCAGCAGTCTCTTCGACAGTCCTTTTTGGAATGAGCAGTTCTTC
TRBV11-2	TRBJ2-2	.	.	CASKWGTTGELFF	TGTGCCAGTAAGTGGGGGACAACCGGGGAGCTGTTTTTT
TRBV20-1	TRBJ2-5	.	TRBD2	CSGLGLAHQETLYF	TGCAGTGGACTGGGACTAGCACACCAAGAGACCCTGTACTTC
TRBV6-2/TRBV6-3	TRBJ1-2	.	TRBD1	CVSSRGQGQNGYTF	TGTGTCAGCAGCCGCGGACAGGGACAGAATGGCTACACCTTC
TRBV12-3/TRBV12-4	TRBJ2-1	.	TRBD2	CASRENYPGGEQFF	TGTGCCAGCAGAGAAAACTACCCGGGGGGTGAGCAGTTCTTC
TRBV7-2	TRBJ2-1	few	TRBD2	CASSLAPGGLNEQFF	TGTGCCAGCAGCTTAGCCCCGGGAGGTCTGAATGAGCAGTTCTTC